This T cell receptor beta chain was documented in a study of shared clonotypes between healthy human individuals. The CDR3 is made up of 13 amino acids. Germline V gene data show CDR1 as WNHNN and CDR2 as SYGVQD (reference sequence). The V end lost 4 bases, the J end lost 4 bases, and 7 bases lay between the germline ends. Every donor, a Caucasian adult, lived in Nashville, Tennessee. Negatively enriched CD4+ T cells were divided by CD45RA into naive and memory. For this clone: Its antigen is undetermined.

Study results and caveats: Sequencing depth was expected to affect clonotype sharing among donors.

As originally analysed: For the immunoSEQ data, sequences were junction-only without quality scores, so filtering differed. This table comes from immunoSEQ multiplex PCR, and its TCRdb copy is limited to in-frame clones, with some not included. V and J calls and clone size are given by that table; D and trimming were obtained from the DNA. Among around 340,000 clones listed, 70% to 75% were seen once. Sequences were obtained from memory CD4+ T cells sorted from blood. Sample subset: CD45RA-negative fraction. This sequence joins TRBV10-1 and TRBJ2-2, with unresolved D. The clonotype was recovered from a man under 40 in good health. The CDR3 protein is CASSVAATGELFF. The CDR3 region has the DNA TGCGCCAGCAGTGTAGCAGCCACCGGGGAGCTGTTTTTT.